This TCR beta chain was documented in a study of blood T cell repertoires in COVID-19. Data came from immunoSEQ multiplex PCR; TCRdb stores just in-frame clones and leaves some out. The table records 150,000 to 200,000 clones, roughly 70% of them present only once. Trimming stripped 10 bases from V and 8 bases from J, with 17 bases between. The germline V gene encodes CDR1 MDHEN and CDR2 SYDVKM. CDR3 length: 12 residues. The source is an elderly woman with acute or convalescent COVID-19. The source material was peripheral blood. The rearrangement uses TRBV28 and TRBJ1-2; perhaps TRBD1 as D (5 bases). The CDR3 bases are TGTGCCACTTCCCGTTTAGGGGCGGGCTACACCTTC. It yields the protein CATSRLGAGYTF.